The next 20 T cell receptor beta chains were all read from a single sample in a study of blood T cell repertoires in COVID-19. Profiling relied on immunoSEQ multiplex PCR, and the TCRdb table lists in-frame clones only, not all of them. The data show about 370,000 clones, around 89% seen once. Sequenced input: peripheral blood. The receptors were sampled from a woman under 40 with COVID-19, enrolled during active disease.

Here the CDR3 DNA reads TGTGCCAGCTCACCACTTGGGACGGCAGGGGCCTTTAACTATGGCTACACCTTC. Encoded protein: CASSPLGTAGAFNYGYTF. The rearrangement links TRBV18 to TRBJ1-2; maybe TRBD1 (6 bases). V lost 1 base, J lost 1 base, and 19 bases lay in between. This CDR3 has 18 residues. Germline V CDR1 and CDR2: KGHSH, LQKENI.

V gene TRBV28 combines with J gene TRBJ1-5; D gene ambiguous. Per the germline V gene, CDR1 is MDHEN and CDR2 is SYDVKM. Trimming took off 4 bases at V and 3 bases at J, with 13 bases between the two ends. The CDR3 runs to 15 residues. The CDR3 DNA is TGTGCCAGCAGTTCCCCCGCGGGGTACAATCAGCCCCAGCATTTT. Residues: CASSSPAGYNQPQHF.

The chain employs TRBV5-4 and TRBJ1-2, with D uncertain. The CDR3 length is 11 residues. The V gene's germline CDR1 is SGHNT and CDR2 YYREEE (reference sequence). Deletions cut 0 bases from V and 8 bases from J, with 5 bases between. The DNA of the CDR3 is TGTGCCAGCAGCTTGGAACAGGGCTACACCTTC. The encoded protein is CASSLEQGYTF. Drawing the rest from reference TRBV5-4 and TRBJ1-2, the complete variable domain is ETGVTQSPTHLIKTRGQQVTLRCSSQSGHNTVSWYQQALGQGPQFIFQYYREEENGRGNFPPRFSGLQFPNYSSELNVNALELDDSALYLCASSLEQGYTFGSGTRLTVV.

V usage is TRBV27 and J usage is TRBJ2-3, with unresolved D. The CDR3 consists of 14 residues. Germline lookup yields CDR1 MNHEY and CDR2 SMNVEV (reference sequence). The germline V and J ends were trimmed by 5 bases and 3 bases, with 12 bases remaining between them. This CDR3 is CASSPPSITDTQYF. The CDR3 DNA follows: TGTGCCAGCAGTCCCCCGAGCATAACAGATACGCAGTATTTT.

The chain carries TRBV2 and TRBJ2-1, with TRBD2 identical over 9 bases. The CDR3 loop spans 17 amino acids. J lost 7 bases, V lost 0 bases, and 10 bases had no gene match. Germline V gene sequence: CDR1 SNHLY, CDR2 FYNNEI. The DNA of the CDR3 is TGTGCCAGCAGTGAAGCGCGTGGGCGGGGGGGTGCAAATGAGCAGTTCTTC. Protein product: CASSEARGRGGANEQFF.

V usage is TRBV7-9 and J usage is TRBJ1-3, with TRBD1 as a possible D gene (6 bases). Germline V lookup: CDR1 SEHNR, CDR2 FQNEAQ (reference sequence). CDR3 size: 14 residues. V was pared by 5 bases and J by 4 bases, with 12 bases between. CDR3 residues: CASSPGTPGNTIYF. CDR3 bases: TGTGCCAGCAGCCCGGGGACACCCGGAAACACCATATATTTT. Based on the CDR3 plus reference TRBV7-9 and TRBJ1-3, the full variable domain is DTGVSQNPRHKITKRGQNVTFRCDPISEHNRLYWYRQTLGQGPEFLTYFQNEAQLEKSRLLSDRFSAERPKGSFSTLEIQRTEQGDSAMYLCASSPGTPGNTIYFGEGSWLTVV.

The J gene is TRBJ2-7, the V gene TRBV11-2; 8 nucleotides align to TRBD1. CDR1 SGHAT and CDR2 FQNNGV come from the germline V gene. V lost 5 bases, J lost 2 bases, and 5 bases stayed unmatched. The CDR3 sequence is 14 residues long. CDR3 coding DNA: TGTGCCAGCAGCATTAGACAGGGGACCTACGAGCAGTACTTC. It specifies CASSIRQGTYEQYF.

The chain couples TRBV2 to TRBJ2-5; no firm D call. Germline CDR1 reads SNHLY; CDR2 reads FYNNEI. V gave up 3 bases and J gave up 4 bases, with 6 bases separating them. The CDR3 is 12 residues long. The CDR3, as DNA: TGTGCCAGCAGTGAGTACGGAGAGACCCAGTACTTC. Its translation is CASSEYGETQYF.

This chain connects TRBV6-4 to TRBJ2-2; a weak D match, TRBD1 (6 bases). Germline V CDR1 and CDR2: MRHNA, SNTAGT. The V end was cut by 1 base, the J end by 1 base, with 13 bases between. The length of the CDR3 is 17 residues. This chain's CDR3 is CASSDYPPTGNTGELFF. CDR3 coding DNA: TGTGCCAGCAGTGACTACCCACCGACAGGGAACACCGGGGAGCTGTTTTTT.

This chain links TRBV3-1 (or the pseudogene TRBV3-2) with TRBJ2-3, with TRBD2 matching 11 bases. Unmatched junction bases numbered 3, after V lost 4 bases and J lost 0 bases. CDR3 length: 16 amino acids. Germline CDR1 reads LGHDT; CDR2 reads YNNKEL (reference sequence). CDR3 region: CASSLRTSGSTDTQYF. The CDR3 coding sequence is TGTGCCAGCAGCCTAAGGACTAGCGGGAGCACAGATACGCAGTATTTT.

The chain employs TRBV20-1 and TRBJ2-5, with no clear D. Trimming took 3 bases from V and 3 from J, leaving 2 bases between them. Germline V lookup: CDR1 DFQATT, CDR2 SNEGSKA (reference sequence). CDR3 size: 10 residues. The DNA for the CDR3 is TGCAGTGCTAGCGAAGAGACCCAGTACTTC. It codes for CSASEETQYF.

DNA for the CDR3: TGCGCCAGCAGCCCGACTACAGAAGGAGAGACCCAGTACTTC. This gives the protein CASSPTTEGETQYF. This chain joins TRBV5-1 and TRBJ2-5; D is perhaps TRBD2 (5 bases). The V end was cut by 4 bases, the J end by 4 bases, with 14 bases between. This CDR3 is built from 14 residues. CDR1 and CDR2 from the germline V gene are SGHRS and YFSETQ.

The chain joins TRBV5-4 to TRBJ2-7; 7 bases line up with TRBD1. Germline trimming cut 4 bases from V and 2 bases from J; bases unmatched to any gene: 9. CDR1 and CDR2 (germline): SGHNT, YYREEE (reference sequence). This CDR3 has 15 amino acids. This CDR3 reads CASSDRRGGTYEQYF. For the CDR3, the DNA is TGTGCCAGCAGCGACCGCCGAGGGGGCACCTACGAGCAGTACTTC.

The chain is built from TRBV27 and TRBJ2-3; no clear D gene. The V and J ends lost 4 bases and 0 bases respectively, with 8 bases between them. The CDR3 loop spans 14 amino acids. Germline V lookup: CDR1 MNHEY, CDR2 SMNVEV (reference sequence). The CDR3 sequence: CASSYSLSTDTQYF. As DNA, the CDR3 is TGTGCCAGCAGTTACTCGCTGAGCACAGATACGCAGTATTTT.

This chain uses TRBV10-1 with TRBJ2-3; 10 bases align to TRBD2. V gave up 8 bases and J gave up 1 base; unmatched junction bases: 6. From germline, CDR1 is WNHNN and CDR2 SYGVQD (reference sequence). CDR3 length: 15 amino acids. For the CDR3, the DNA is TGCGCCAGCGATAGCGGGAGGCCCTGCACAGATACGCAGTATTTT. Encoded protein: CASDSGRPCTDTQYF.

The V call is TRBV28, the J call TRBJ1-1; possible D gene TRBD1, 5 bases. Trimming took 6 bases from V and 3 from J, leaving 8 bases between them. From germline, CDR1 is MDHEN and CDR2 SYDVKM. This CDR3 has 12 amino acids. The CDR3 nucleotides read TGTGCCAGCAGCCCAGGGTACACTGAAGCTTTCTTT. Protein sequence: CASSPGYTEAFF.

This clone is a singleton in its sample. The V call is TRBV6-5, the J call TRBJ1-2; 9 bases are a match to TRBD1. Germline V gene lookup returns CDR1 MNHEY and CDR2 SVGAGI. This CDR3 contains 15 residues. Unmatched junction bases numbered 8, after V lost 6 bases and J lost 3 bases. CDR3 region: CASSPRRTGDYGYTF. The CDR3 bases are TGTGCCAGCAGCCCACGGCGGACAGGGGACTATGGCTACACCTTC.

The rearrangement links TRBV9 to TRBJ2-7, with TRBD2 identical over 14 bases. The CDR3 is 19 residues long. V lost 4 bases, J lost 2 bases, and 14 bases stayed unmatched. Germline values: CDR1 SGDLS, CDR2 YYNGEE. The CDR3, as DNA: TGTGCCAGCAGCTCCCCCGTGGGACTAGCGGGAGCGGGCGCCTACGAGCAGTACGTC. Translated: CASSSPVGLAGAGAYEQYV.

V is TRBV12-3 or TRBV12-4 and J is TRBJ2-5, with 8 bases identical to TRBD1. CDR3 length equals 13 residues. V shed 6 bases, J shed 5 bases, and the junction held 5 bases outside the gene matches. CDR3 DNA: TGTGCCAGCAGGAAGAGGGACAGGGAGACCCAGTACTTC. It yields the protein CASRKRDRETQYF.

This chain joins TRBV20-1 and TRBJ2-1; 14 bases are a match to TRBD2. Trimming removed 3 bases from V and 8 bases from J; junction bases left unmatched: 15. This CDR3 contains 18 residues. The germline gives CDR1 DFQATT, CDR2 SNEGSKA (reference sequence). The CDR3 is CSASYPQGLAGDSDEQFF. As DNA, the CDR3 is TGCAGTGCTAGTTACCCCCAGGGACTAGCGGGAGATAGTGATGAGCAGTTCTTC.